This T cell receptor (gamma chain) is from a study of intestinal T cells in coeliac disease. Findings and limits, study-wide: Leave-one-out accuracy for TRG clustering was reportedly 87%, training around 95%. All 22 biopsies were correctly classified by TRD kmer clustering.

About this clone itself: Its antigen is unknown.

Over 9 formalin-fixed paraffin-embedded scrolls, each 5 µm thick, supplied each case's genomic DNA. Using around 0.2 ug of biopsy DNA, TRG was amplified with LymphoTrack primers. TCRdb repeated clone calling on the multiplex PCR reads with CATT. The sample has about a thousand gamma-chain clones, roughly half seen once. Trimming took 12 bases from V and 10 from J; bases not matched to a gene: 21. The germline gives CDR1 EGSNGY, CDR2 YDSYNSKV. The CDR3 loop spans 13 amino acids. This TCR derives from a human donor who served as a control with a normal duodenal biopsy, not a healthy volunteer. The sequencing sample was made of a duodenal biopsy. The rearrangement links TRGV2 to TRGJ1 or TRGJ2. The CDR3 DNA reads as TGTGCCGACCTGGGACAATGGATTATAAAGAAACTCTTT. Translation: CADLGQWIIKKLF.